This T cell receptor beta chain is drawn from a study of cytomegalovirus exposure and HLA in healthy donors. Study-level findings and limits: In the roughly 120 validation repertoires, a later analysis found that first-cohort TCR clusters tended to co-occur.

The CDR3 is made up of 14 amino acids. Germline loops: CDR1 SGDLS, CDR2 YYNGEE. The V gene end was trimmed by 0 bases and the J gene end by 3 bases; junction bases not matched to a gene: 1. As for this clone: Its antigen remains unidentified.

Profiled with immunoSEQ multiplex PCR; TCRdb holds only in-frame clones, not every one. The sample records 150,000 or so clones, more than 70% being singletons. The sequence derives from a man aged 30 to 39 in good health and CMV-seropositive. J is TRBJ2-7 and V is TRBV9, with TRBD1 matching over 9 bases. The source material was PBMCs. CDR3 residues: CASSVGTGVYEQYF. CDR3 in DNA: TGTGCCAGCAGCGTAGGGACAGGGGTCTACGAGCAGTACTTC.